This TCR beta chain was observed in a study of T cells after yellow fever vaccination. Points from the study as a whole: Overlap between CD4 and CD8 compartments was detected for a small share of clonotypes.

Trimming cost V 5 bases and J 4 bases; bases outside gene matches: 7. There are 16 residues in the CDR3. From germline, CDR1 is SGHVS and CDR2 FQNEAQ. Many counts were recorded for this clonotype. Its specificity is unknown. TCRdb re-derived calls from the 5' RACE reads in MiXCR, one entry per CDR3 protein. The table records 320,000 or so distinct CDR3 sequences, 8.1% of them present only once. The V and J genes are TRBV7-8 and TRBJ2-5; 13 nucleotides line up with TRBD2. The sequence derives from a man younger than 30 who received the YFV17D yellow fever vaccine. Sequencing was performed on PBMCs, taken more than 40 days after the first yellow fever vaccination. Written as DNA, the CDR3 is TGTGCCAGCAGCCCGCGGACTAGCGGGGGTGGAGAGACCCAGTACTTC. As protein: CASSPRTSGGGETQYF.